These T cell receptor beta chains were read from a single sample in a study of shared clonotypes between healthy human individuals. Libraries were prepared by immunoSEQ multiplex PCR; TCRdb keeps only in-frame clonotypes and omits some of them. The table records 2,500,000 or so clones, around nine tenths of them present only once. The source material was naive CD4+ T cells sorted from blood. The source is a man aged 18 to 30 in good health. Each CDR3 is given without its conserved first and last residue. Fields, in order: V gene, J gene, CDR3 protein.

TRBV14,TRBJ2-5,ASSQGGAGTQY
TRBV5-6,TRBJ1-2,ASSLSGDGYT
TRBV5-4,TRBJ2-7,ASSLLAGGNSYEQY
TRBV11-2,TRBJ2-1,ASSSLRGGNEQF
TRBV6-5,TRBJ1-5,ASSYRQASNQPQH
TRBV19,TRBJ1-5,ASSSPADRNQPQH
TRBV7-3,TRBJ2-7,ASRETGGGSYEQY
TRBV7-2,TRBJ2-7,ASSLLAGVTSGEQY
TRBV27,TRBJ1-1,ASSLSGGPRAF
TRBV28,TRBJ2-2,ASYEAAAGELF
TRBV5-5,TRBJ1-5,ASSLGDRGNQPQH